This T cell receptor beta chain was recorded in a study of blood T cells in healthy people across ages (dated by TCRdb to between 2014 and 2016). About the study as a whole: Template switching captured roughly one uniquely barcoded TCR beta cDNA molecule per two T cells in model experiments. Using deep sequencing normalized with unique cDNA molecular identifiers, the study measured how TCR beta repertoire diversity changes with age. Donors were grouped into four age groups: young (average approximately 16 years), middle-aged (39), aged (around 60) and long-lived (roughly 80). To avoid experimental bias, donors of different ages were distributed randomly across sequencing lanes. The study analyzed two additional independent replicas of 1 million unique cDNA reads from the same blood draw for two donors, one aged 18 to 29 and one aged 80 or older.

From the germline V gene (reference sequence), CDR1 is SGHKS and CDR2 is YYEKEE. V is pared back by 0 bases and J by 0 bases, with 10 bases lying between the germline termini. The CDR3, from cysteine to phenylalanine, totals 17 residues. Only CDR3 DNA remains: 51 bases, in frame from the first base. Donors were approximately 42 systemically healthy Caucasian individuals from Russia aged about 6 to 100 years. Each donor gave ten milliliters of peripheral blood, drawn into EDTA-treated Vacutainer tubes. Ficoll-Paque density-gradient centrifugation was used to isolate PBMCs, with at least 6 million obtained per sample. Trizol reagent was used to extract total RNA from PBMCs, with at least 5.5 micrograms per sample. For every donor, an aliquot of PBMCs went through flow cytometry to measure the percentages of naive CD45RAhigh/CD27high T cells. Preparation of the library involved 5' RACE. The listed sequencing device is Illumina HiSeq 2500. A second PCR of roughly 6 to 12 cycles was run with a J-beta primer mix and a sample-barcoded 5' primer. Each TCR beta cDNA molecule received a unique molecular identifier from a template-switch 5' adaptor carrying 12 random nucleotides. Each sample yielded at least 3 million CDR3-containing paired-end reads. The Mint cDNA synthesis kit, primed by a TRBC-specific oligonucleotide, was used to synthesize first-strand cDNA from all RNA. All cDNA was treated with uracil-DNA glycosylase and then went through a first 18-cycle PCR with the universal primers M1SS and BC2_uni_R. The published analysis was carried out like this. Normalization of each sample was performed by random selection of 1 million high-quality reads, each carrying a distinct molecular identifier. Reads with shared molecular identifiers were discarded instead of being binned into consensus sequences. MiTCR, with a Q25 quality threshold and the strictest error-elimination algorithm, was used for CDR3 identification, clonotype clustering and error correction. A nonparametric unseen species model with Euler transformation was used to estimate a lower bound on total TCR beta diversity. The public reads were run again by TCRdb, first through fastp at Q25 and then through MiXCR, and only productive beta chains were kept. Each CDR3 protein appears once, grouped with its most common genes and DNA. The V and J calls follow TCRdb's processing rather than the paper's. Counted in this sample were over 1,300,000 distinct CDR3 sequences; 59% of them appeared once. Of the sample, 5% to 7% is held by the ten largest clones.

As concerns this clonotype: It has no known antigen specificity. No base quality values were provided; no much bigger clone lies one nucleotide off.

The paper's findings and limits, for the study overall: There was a strong correlation between observed TCR beta diversity and the percentage of naive T cells measured by flow cytometry. As age increased, observed TCR beta diversity per million T cells dropped in a roughly linear way, and a significant reduction was already evident by age about 40. Estimates of total diversity based on one million sequenced T cells were regarded as lower bounds and as underestimates. Compared with the aged group, more naive CD4+ T cells, fewer expanded clones and increased TCR diversity were shown by the long-lived group, suggesting age selection. Because the CMV infection status of the donors was unknown, age-related changes in expanded clonotypes may potentially have been confounded. Conclusive comparison of naive and antigen-experienced compartments was prevented by the profiling of bulk unsorted PBMCs.

The TCR originated in a man between 18 and 29 years old in good health. The V and J segments used are TRBV5-5 and TRBJ1-6; no D gene call is confident. Sample: blood. The nucleotide sequence reads TGTGCCAGCAGCTTGGAAGGGCCTTTCTCCTATAATTCACCCCTCCACTTT. Protein translation: CASSLEGPFSYNSPLHF.